This T cell receptor beta chain was identified in a study of cytomegalovirus exposure and HLA in healthy donors. 13 Jbeta primers and 60 Vbeta primers were used for the PCR. Assay used: immunoSEQ multiplex PCR; TCRdb lists only in-frame clones, some missing. The profile shows under 200,000 clones, roughly 84% of them singletons. The donors (healthy individuals) were bone marrow donors. Study outcomes and limitations: A later look showed TCR association rates differing by HLA locus, highest for DRB1 and lowest for HLA-C. Several top significant clusters appeared, in a later analysis, to be linked to common viral pathogens.

This CDR3 has 12 residues. V dropped 5 bases and J dropped 7 bases, with 12 bases sitting between them. CDR1 SQVTM and CDR2 ANQGSEA come from the germline V gene. Details on this clone: Its antigen is unknown.

V is TRBV29-1 and J is TRBJ2-1, with D tentatively TRBD2 (7 bases). The TCR was taken from a boy younger than 18 in good health and CMV-seronegative. The sequenced sample was PBMCs. For the CDR3, the DNA is TGCAGCGTTATAAAGGGGGGGAATGAGCAGTTCTTC. Protein: CSVIKGGNEQFF.